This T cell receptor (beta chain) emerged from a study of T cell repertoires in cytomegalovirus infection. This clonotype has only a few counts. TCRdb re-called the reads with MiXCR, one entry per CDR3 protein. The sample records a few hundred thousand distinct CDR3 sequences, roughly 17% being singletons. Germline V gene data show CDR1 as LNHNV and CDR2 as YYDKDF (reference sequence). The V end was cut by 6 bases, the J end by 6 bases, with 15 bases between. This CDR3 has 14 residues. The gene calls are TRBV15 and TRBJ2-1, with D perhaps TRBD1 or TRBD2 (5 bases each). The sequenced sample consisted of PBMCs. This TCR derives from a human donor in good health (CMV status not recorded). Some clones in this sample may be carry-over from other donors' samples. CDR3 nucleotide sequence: TGTGCCACCAGTGCGGCGGCAGGGAGCAATGAGCAGTTCTTC. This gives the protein CATSAAAGSNEQFF.